Below, one T cell receptor (beta chain) is given with its context. The clone's antigen remains unknown. Qualities for individual bases were not recorded, and no much larger clone is one base off. The data were taken from a study of PD-L1 blockade in urothelial cancer (dated by TCRdb to about 2017). At the level of the whole study: Therapy was started around 2014 for all patients, and atezolizumab 1,200 mg was administered intravenously every 3 weeks. Blood samples yielded a median of roughly 140,000 T cells and tens of thousands of unique TCRs, with median clonality approximately 0.08. Pretreatment tumor samples and matched peripheral blood, collected serially before and after atezolizumab treatment, underwent TCR sequencing. Eight to ten patients achieved durable clinical benefit and approximately 20 did not. Durable clinical benefit was defined as a progression-free survival longer than 6 months, and TCR features were additionally tested against progression-free survival and overall survival. An ECOG performance status of 0 or 1 was recorded for the patients, and 0 to 3 prior chemotherapy regimens had been received by the patients. In the same patients, pretreatment tumors underwent whole exome sequencing and RNA sequencing in addition to TCR sequencing. An exploratory multi-omic analysis was conducted of the somatic, immune and clinical correlates of response to PD-L1 blockade with atezolizumab in urothelial cancer. Blood samples were analyzed at 3 weeks after treatment start (second dose) and at 6 weeks after treatment start. Pretreatment blood TCR-seq was available for twenty-nine patients, at least one posttreatment blood collection was obtained for around 25 patients, and tumor TCR-seq was available for around 25 patients. Twenty-five of 29 patients were males with bladder-origin urothelial cancer, and 18 of 29 reported a prior smoking history. Study-wide conclusions, independent of this receptor: Among patients with durable benefit, tumor-associated TCR clones showed greater expansion in peripheral blood 3 weeks after treatment started (n of about 21, p = 0.022). Because the sample size was small (n ≈ 27) and many exploratory analyses were performed, the results are intended to be hypothesis-generating. Improved progression-free and overall survival was found to be associated with pretreatment peripheral blood TCR clonality below the median.

The CDR3 numbers 16 residues from cysteine through phenylalanine. Only the CDR3 DNA is retained, 48 bases long and in frame from the first base. From a lookup of the germline V gene, CDR1 and CDR2 are SGHTA and FQGNSA. Deletion took 3 bases off V and 3 bases off J, with a span of 14 bases between the germline ends. Synthetic TCR analog templates were spiked into each PCR so that absolute template abundance could be estimated from read counts. Using the immunoSEQ assay, TCRbeta CDR3 regions were amplified from genomic DNA with bias-controlled V and J gene primers. Sequencing of rearranged TCRbeta segments was performed at approximately 20X coverage. The source study handled its data this way. Clustering was used to correct sequencing errors, and CDR3s were annotated against IMGT to assign V, D and J genes. Downstream analyses used only productive TCRbeta rearrangements and left out out-of-frame or stop-codon sequences. Clonality was calculated as one minus the Shannon entropy normalized by the log of the number of unique productive sequences. Clones differing between time points or between blood and tumor were identified by Fisher's exact test with Benjamini-Hochberg correction at adjusted p below 0.01. TCRdb took over this immuneACCESS table, retaining in-frame rearrangements with V and J assigned. Such tables are incomplete; in checked studies, under half of the missing clones stem from an unresolved V gene, and the remainder is unexplained. The D gene and trimming were derived from the DNA, and the V and J assignments and clone size from that table. The sample table contains 45,000 to 55,000 clones; only one count was recorded for roughly 84% of them. Approximately 2% of the sample comes from the top ten.

Taken with the paper, the label for time point translates to: peripheral blood 6 weeks after treatment start. The cohort comprised about 30 patients with locally advanced or metastatic urothelial carcinoma treated at Memorial Sloan Kettering on a trial protocol. Peripheral blood mononuclear cells were collected pretreatment and during treatment, with between 1 and 8 total time points obtained per patient. The Qiagen DNeasy Blood extraction kit was used to purify genomic DNA from total PBMCs and tumor samples. PBMCs were collected pretreatment and during treatment, and were isolated and stored as previously described.

The chain was built from TRBV7-2 and TRBJ2-2; a tentative D call is TRBD2 (6 bases match). The sample was PBMCs, taken around atezolizumab (anti-PD-L1) treatment. This receptor was identified in a man aged 50 to 60 with urothelial cancer. The DNA reads TGTGCCAGCAGCTTTGCGGTCGGGAGCCACACCGGGGAGCTGTTTTTT. This is translated as CASSFAVGSHTGELFF.